This passage covers 29 T cell receptor beta chains from one sample sequenced in a study of T-cell memory formation after mild COVID-19. A single record per CDR3 protein comes from TCRdb applying MiXCR to the 5' RACE reads. The sample has fewer than 650,000 distinct CDR3 sequences; about 20% are singletons. The sequenced sample consisted of PBMCs or a T cell subset sorted from them (not recorded which). These receptor sequences come from an adult woman who had mild COVID-19 (a few samples of this study predate the infection). Cell type and time point are not known.

This clonotype has just a few counts. The chain carries TRBV5-1 and TRBJ2-7; D possibly corresponds to TRBD2 (6 bases). The CDR3 spans 15 residues. Germline CDR1 SGHRS, CDR2 YFSETQ. The V gene lost 4 bases and the J gene lost 2 bases, with 16 bases spanning the gap. CDR3 residues: CASSPGGGAPYEQYF. CDR3 DNA sequence: TGCGCCAGCAGCCCCGGCGGCGGGGCGCCCTACGAGCAGTACTTC.

The gene calls are TRBV10-3 and TRBJ2-1; D is undetermined. The CDR3 contains 12 residues. The germline V gene encodes CDR1 ENHRY and CDR2 SYGVKD. Trimming took 10 bases from V and 9 from J, leaving 16 bases between them. CDR3 coding DNA: TGTGCCACACAAAGAGAGGTCGCTGAGCAGTTCTTC. Encoded protein: CATQREVAEQFF.

The rearrangement uses TRBV6-5 and TRBJ2-7; 10 positions match TRBD2. Trimming cost V 0 bases and J 3 bases; bases outside gene matches: 2. CDR1 is MNHEY, CDR2 SVGAGI, per germline. This CDR3 is built from 15 residues. The CDR3 bases are TGTGCCAGCAGTTACTCACTAGCGGGGATCTACGAGCAGTACTTC. This codes for CASSYSLAGIYEQYF.

This clonotype occurred a few times. The V call is TRBV12-3 or TRBV12-4, the J call TRBJ2-7, with 9 bases that match TRBD1. V lost 5 bases to trimming and J lost 7 bases; unmatched junction nucleotides: 12. CDR3 length equals 15 residues. The CDR3 DNA reads TGTGCCAGCAGTAAACCGGGACAGGGCCTCTGGGAGCAGTACTTC. Encoded protein: CASSKPGQGLWEQYF.

This clonotype was recorded a few times. V usage is TRBV27 and J usage is TRBJ2-7; 9 bases map to TRBD1. The ends lost 5 bases at V and 3 bases at J; junction bases unmatched: 14. Germline CDR1 and CDR2: MNHEY and SMNVEV (reference sequence). This CDR3 region has 17 residues. This CDR3 is CASSMTGGSLNVYEQYF. CDR3 in DNA: TGTGCCAGCAGTATGACAGGGGGGAGCCTCAACGTCTACGAGCAGTACTTC.

A few counts support this clonotype. The chain carries TRBV18 and TRBJ2-5, with 8 bases that match TRBD1. Losses at the gene ends were 2 bases for V and 1 base for J; bases not matched to a gene: 6. The germline V gene has CDR1 KGHSH and CDR2 LQKENI. This CDR3 has 16 amino acids. Here the CDR3 DNA reads TGTGCCAGCTCACCAGGCACAGGGGGATTCCAAGAGACCCAGTACTTC. Its protein is CASSPGTGGFQETQYF.

V gene TRBV14 combines with J gene TRBJ2-1; TRBD2 agrees at 8 bases. This CDR3 contains 17 residues. V lost 1 base to trimming and J lost 8 bases; unmatched junction nucleotides: 13. From germline, CDR1 is SGHDN and CDR2 FVKESK. DNA for the CDR3: TGTGCCAGCAGCCAAGGGGGACTAGTCTATACAATAGATGAGCAGTTCTTC. Protein sequence: CASSQGGLVYTIDEQFF.

The chain couples TRBV7-9 to TRBJ2-1; 7 bases map to TRBD1. The V and J ends lost 2 bases and 9 bases, in that order; junction bases with no gene match: 13. Germline V gene lookup returns CDR1 SEHNR and CDR2 FQNEAQ (reference sequence). The CDR3 is 16 residues long. The CDR3 region is CASSLSLGGRGIEQFF. CDR3 coding DNA: TGTGCCAGCAGCTTAAGTCTAGGTGGCAGGGGGATTGAGCAGTTCTTC.

This clonotype has only a few counts. The chain recombines TRBV11-2 with TRBJ2-2; 9 positions agree with TRBD1. The V gene end was trimmed by 5 bases and the J gene end by 1 base; junction bases not matched to a gene: 2. This CDR3 has 15 residues. Per germline, CDR1 SGHAT and CDR2 FQNNGV. The CDR3: CASSPGQGNTGELFF. The CDR3 DNA follows: TGTGCCAGCAGCCCGGGACAGGGGAACACCGGGGAGCTGTTTTTT.

The rearrangement uses TRBV20-1 and TRBJ2-4; tentative D call: TRBD1 (5 bases). The germline V and J ends were trimmed by 3 bases and 7 bases, with 13 bases remaining between them. Germline CDR1 DFQATT, CDR2 SNEGSKA (reference sequence). There are 13 residues in the CDR3. Written as DNA, the CDR3 is TGCAGTGCTAGGAAGGGGTCGAGCAACATTCAGTACTTC. Its translation is CSARKGSSNIQYF.

This clonotype has more than one count but fewer than ten. The chain combines TRBV19 with TRBJ2-3; the D gene is possibly TRBD1 (6 bases). Trimming cost V 6 bases and J 3 bases, with 16 bases left between them. CDR1 and CDR2 (germline): LNHDA, SQIVND (reference sequence). The CDR3 extends over 15 amino acids. The CDR3 spells CASSQTDRWTDTQYF. The CDR3 DNA is TGTGCCAGTAGCCAAACCGACAGGTGGACAGATACGCAGTATTTT.

The V and J genes are TRBV5-1 and TRBJ1-2; D gene uncertain. The CDR3 has 13 amino acids. The V end was cut by 1 base, the J end by 8 bases, with 12 bases between. CDR1 SGHRS and CDR2 YFSETQ come from the germline V gene. The CDR3 loop reads CASSLLTVGGYTF. DNA for the CDR3: TGCGCCAGCAGCTTGCTAACAGTGGGAGGCTACACCTTC.

J is TRBJ2-7 and V is TRBV7-9, with 10 bases aligning to TRBD2. Germline V CDR1 and CDR2: SEHNR, FQNEAQ (reference sequence). The CDR3 extends over 14 amino acids. V was clipped by 6 bases and J by 2 bases; unmatched bases: 4. The CDR3 nucleotides read TGTGCCAGCAGGCCCGGGACTAGCGCCTACGAGCAGTACTTC. Amino acid sequence: CASRPGTSAYEQYF.

Only one count was recorded for this clonotype. Here the CDR3 DNA reads TGCAGTGCTAGAGATGGAAGGAGAGCCAATGAGCAGTTCTTC. Its translation: CSARDGRRANEQFF. The chain couples TRBV20-1 to TRBJ2-1, with D uncertain. V gave up 0 bases and J gave up 6 bases, with 12 bases separating them. The CDR3 is made up of 14 amino acids. The germline V gene encodes CDR1 DFQATT and CDR2 SNEGSKA (reference sequence).

The genes are TRBV14 and TRBJ1-5; possibly TRBD1 for D (6 bases). Germline-derived CDR1 and CDR2 are SGHDN and FVKESK. V lost 7 bases and J 2 bases, leaving 15 bases between the germline ends. The CDR3 is 15 residues long. The CDR3 reads CASTPGGFGNQPQHF. In DNA, the CDR3 is TGTGCCAGCACCCCCGGGGGCTTCGGCAATCAGCCCCAGCATTTT. The variable domain in full, with the rest retrieved from reference TRBV14 and TRBJ1-5, is EAGVTQFPSHSVIEKGQTVTLRCDPISGHDNLYWYRRVMGKEIKFLLHFVKESKQDESGMPNNRFLAERTGGTYSTLKVQPAELEDSGVYFCASTPGGFGNQPQHFGDGTRLSIL.

This clonotype has ten or more counts. The gene calls are TRBV5-1 and TRBJ1-1; D is unclear. The germline V and J ends were trimmed by 0 bases and 1 base, with 7 bases remaining between them. The CDR3 has 14 residues. CDR1 SGHRS and CDR2 YFSETQ come from the germline V gene. The CDR3 DNA is TGCGCCAGCAGCTTGGTAGGATCGAACACTGAAGCTTTCTTT. Protein product: CASSLVGSNTEAFF.

This clonotype showed up just a few times. This rearrangement joins TRBV7-8 to TRBJ1-1; 8 bases are shared with TRBD1. The V segment lost 1 base and the J segment 3 bases; nucleotides outside the gene matches: 7. CDR1 SGHVS and CDR2 FQNEAQ come from the germline V gene. The CDR3 runs 16 residues. CDR3 bases: TGTGCCAGCAGCTTAGATCATACAGGGGGGGACACTGAAGCTTTCTTT. This codes for CASSLDHTGGDTEAFF.

The chain links TRBV18 to TRBJ2-5; tentatively, D is TRBD2 (5 bases). The CDR3 loop spans 14 amino acids. The V gene lost 8 bases and the J gene lost 4 bases, with 17 bases spanning the gap. Germline V CDR1 and CDR2: KGHSH, LQKENI. In DNA, the CDR3 is TGTGCCAGCCCAACCAGGCGGGTAGGAGAGACCCAGTACTTC. Encoded protein: CASPTRRVGETQYF. Variable domain in full (rest from reference TRBV18 and TRBJ2-5): NAGVMQNPRHLVRRRGQEARLRCSPMKGHSHVYWYRQLPEEGLKFMVYLQKENIIDESGMPKERFSAEFPKEGPSILRIQQVVRGDSAAYFCASPTRRVGETQYFGPGTRLLVL.

The rearrangement joins TRBV5-1 to TRBJ2-7; D gene uncertain. The V gene lost 7 bases and the J gene lost 2 bases, with 13 bases spanning the gap. Germline loops: CDR1 SGHRS, CDR2 YFSETQ. This CDR3 region has 13 residues. The CDR3 is CASHGLPAYEQYF. The CDR3, as DNA: TGCGCCAGCCACGGGCTCCCCGCCTACGAGCAGTACTTC.

Only a few counts were recorded for this clonotype. This sequence joins TRBV24-1 and TRBJ2-1, with 8 nucleotides matching TRBD2. CDR3 size: 16 residues. Trimming cost V 4 bases and J 9 bases; bases outside gene matches: 13. Germline CDR1 KGHDR, CDR2 SFDVKD. CDR3 nucleotides: TGTGCCACCAGTGACCCCAAAGCGGGAGCCCTCGGTGAGCAGTTCTTC. Its protein is CATSDPKAGALGEQFF.

V gene TRBV9 combines with J gene TRBJ2-7, with 8 nucleotides matching TRBD1. CDR1 and CDR2 from the germline V gene are SGDLS and YYNGEE. The CDR3 covers 13 residues. The J segment lost 5 bases and the V segment lost 4 bases, leaving 5 bases of the junction unmatched. CDR3 protein: CASSPTGVDEQYF. The CDR3, as DNA: TGTGCCAGCAGCCCGACAGGGGTGGACGAGCAGTACTTC.

This clonotype was seen a few times. This rearrangement joins TRBV10-3 to TRBJ1-4; D gene ambiguous. CDR1 and CDR2 from the germline V gene are ENHRY and SYGVKD. V lost 7 bases to trimming and J lost 5 bases, with 11 bases between them. This CDR3 spans 13 amino acids. The CDR3 is CAIKGALNEKLFF. CDR3 nucleotide sequence: TGTGCCATCAAAGGCGCACTAAATGAAAAACTGTTTTTT.

This clonotype has only a few counts. The chain is built from TRBV7-9 and TRBJ1-2; possibly TRBD1 for D (6 bases). Per germline, CDR1 SEHNR and CDR2 FQNEAQ (reference sequence). V shed 5 bases and J shed 3 bases, with 13 bases lying between them. CDR3 length: 14 residues. The CDR3 nucleotides read TGTGCCAGCAGCGCGACAGGCACTGACTATGGCTACACCTTC. Translating gives CASSATGTDYGYTF.

This chain connects TRBV29-1 to TRBJ2-3; no firm D call. CDR1 and CDR2 from the germline V gene are SQVTM and ANQGSEA. CDR3 length: 11 residues. V was trimmed by 7 bases and J by 2 bases, leaving 7 bases between them. Written as DNA, the CDR3 is TGCAGCGCCGTTCCCACAGATACGCAGTATTTT. Residues: CSAVPTDTQYF.

Ten or more counts support this clonotype. The rearrangement joins TRBV2 to TRBJ1-5; no clear D gene. The CDR3 loop spans 15 amino acids. Trimming took off 5 bases at V and 0 bases at J, with 11 bases between the two ends. Germline V CDR1 and CDR2: SNHLY, FYNNEI. The CDR3 DNA reads TGTGCCAGCAGTCCAGCTACCTTTAGCAATCAGCCCCAGCATTTT. It codes for CASSPATFSNQPQHF.

A few counts support this clonotype. The V call is TRBV15, the J call TRBJ2-2; possibly TRBD1 for D (5 bases). The CDR3 spans 13 residues. The ends were cut back, 6 bases at V and 4 bases at J, with 9 bases in the middle. The germline V gene encodes CDR1 LNHNV and CDR2 YYDKDF (reference sequence). The CDR3 loop reads CATSKRGTGELFF. The CDR3 nucleotides are TGTGCCACCAGTAAAAGGGGCACCGGGGAGCTGTTTTTT. Combining the CDR3 with reference TRBV15 and TRBJ2-2 gives the whole variable domain DAMVIQNPRYQVTQFGKPVTLSCSQTLNHNVMYWYQQKSSQAPKLLFHYYDKDFNNEADTPDNFQSRRPNTSFCFLDIRSPGLGDTAMYLCATSKRGTGELFFGEGSRLTVL.

This rearrangement joins TRBV2 to TRBJ2-7; TRBD2 aligns across 7 bases. The junction had 10 bases not matched to a gene; V was cut back by 5 bases and J by 3 bases. Germline CDR1 SNHLY, CDR2 FYNNEI. The CDR3 extends over 15 amino acids. CDR3 region: CASSPSGISLYEQYF. The CDR3 bases are TGTGCCAGCAGTCCTAGCGGAATTTCCCTCTACGAGCAGTACTTC.

The chain is built from TRBV30 and TRBJ2-3; tentatively, D is TRBD1 (6 bases). This CDR3 contains 13 residues. V was clipped by 4 bases and J by 2 bases, with 10 bases between them. Germline assignment: CDR1 GTSNPN and CDR2 SVGIG (reference sequence). The CDR3 reads CAWKQGNTDTQYF. The CDR3 nucleotides read TGTGCCTGGAAACAGGGTAACACAGATACGCAGTATTTT.

The sample holds a few counts of this clonotype. The chain uses TRBV25-1 and TRBJ2-7, with 10 bases matching TRBD1. The V segment lost 6 bases and the J segment 2 bases; nucleotides outside the gene matches: 4. Germline V gene lookup returns CDR1 MGHDK and CDR2 SYGVNS. The CDR3 has 14 residues. The CDR3 DNA reads TGTGCCAGCAGAGGGACAGGGGTAACCTACGAGCAGTACTTC. It translates to CASRGTGVTYEQYF.